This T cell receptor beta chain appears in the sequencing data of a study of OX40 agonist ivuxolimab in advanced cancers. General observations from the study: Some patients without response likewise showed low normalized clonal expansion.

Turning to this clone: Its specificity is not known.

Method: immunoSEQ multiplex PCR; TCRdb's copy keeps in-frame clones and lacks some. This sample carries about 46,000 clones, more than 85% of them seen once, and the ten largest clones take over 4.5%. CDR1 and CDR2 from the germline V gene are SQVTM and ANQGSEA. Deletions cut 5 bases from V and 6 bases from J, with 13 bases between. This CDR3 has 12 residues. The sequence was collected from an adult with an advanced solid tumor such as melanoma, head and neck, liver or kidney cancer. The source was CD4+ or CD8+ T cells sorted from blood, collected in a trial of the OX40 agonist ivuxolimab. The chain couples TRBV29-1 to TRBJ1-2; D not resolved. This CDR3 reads CSVPTPADGYTF. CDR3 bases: TGCAGCGTTCCGACTCCGGCGGATGGCTACACCTTC.